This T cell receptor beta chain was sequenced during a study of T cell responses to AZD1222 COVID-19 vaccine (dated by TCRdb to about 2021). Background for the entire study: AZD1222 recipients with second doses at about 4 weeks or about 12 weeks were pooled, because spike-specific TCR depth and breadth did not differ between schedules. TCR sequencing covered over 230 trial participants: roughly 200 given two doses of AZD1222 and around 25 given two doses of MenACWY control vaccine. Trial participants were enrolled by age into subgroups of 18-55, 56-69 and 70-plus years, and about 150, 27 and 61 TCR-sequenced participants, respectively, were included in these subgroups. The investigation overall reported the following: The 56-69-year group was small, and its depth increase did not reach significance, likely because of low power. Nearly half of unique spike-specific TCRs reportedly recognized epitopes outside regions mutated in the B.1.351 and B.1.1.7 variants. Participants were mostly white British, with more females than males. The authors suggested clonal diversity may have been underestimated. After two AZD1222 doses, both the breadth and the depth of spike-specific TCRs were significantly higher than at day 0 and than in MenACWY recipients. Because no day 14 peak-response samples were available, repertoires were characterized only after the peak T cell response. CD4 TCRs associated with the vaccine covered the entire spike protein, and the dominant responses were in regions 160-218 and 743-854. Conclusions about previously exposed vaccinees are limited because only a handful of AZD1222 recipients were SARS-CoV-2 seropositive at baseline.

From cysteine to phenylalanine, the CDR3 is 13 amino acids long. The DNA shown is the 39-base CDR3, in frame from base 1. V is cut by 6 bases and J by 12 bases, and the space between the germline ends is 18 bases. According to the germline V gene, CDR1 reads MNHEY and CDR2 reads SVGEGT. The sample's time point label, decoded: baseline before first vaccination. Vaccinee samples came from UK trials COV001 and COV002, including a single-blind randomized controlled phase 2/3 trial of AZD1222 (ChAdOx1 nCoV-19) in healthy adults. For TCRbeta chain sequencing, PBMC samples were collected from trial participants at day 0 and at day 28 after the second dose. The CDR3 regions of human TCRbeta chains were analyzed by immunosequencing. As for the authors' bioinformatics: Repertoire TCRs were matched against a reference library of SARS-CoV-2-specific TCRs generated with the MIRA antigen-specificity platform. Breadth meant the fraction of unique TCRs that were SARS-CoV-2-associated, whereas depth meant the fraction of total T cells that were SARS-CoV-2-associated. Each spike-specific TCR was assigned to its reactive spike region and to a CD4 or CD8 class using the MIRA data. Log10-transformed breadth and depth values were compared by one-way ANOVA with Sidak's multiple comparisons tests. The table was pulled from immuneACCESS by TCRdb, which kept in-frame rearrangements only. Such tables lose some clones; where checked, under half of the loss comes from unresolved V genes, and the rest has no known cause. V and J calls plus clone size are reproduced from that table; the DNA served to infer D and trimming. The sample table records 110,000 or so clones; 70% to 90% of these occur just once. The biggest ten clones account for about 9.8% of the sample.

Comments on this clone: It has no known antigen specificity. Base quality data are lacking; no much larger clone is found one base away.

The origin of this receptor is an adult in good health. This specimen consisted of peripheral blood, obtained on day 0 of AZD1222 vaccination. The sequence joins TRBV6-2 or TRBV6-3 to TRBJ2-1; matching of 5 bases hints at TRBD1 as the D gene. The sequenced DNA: TGTGCCAGCAGCAACTTCGGCAGGGTGGGGCAGTTCTTC. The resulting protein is CASSNFGRVGQFF.